Shown below are 15 T cell receptor beta chains from a single sample sequenced in a study of T cell responses to AZD1222 COVID-19 vaccine. Clones were sequenced by immunoSEQ multiplex PCR, and TCRdb holds only the in-frame ones, with some missing. The table shows some 90,000 clones, with roughly 85% occurring only once. The sequencing here drew on peripheral blood, taken on day 0 of AZD1222 vaccination. All receptors come from an adult in good health.

The rearrangement joins TRBV6-2 or TRBV6-3 to TRBJ1-5; no clear D gene. V lost 6 bases and J lost 3, with 15 bases in between. This CDR3 comprises 15 residues. Germline CDR1 MNHEY, CDR2 SVGEGT. CDR3 DNA: TGTGCCAGCAGCCCCCTCGGGGAGTTCAATCAGCCCCAGCATTTT. This encodes CASSPLGEFNQPQHF.

The genes are TRBV19 and TRBJ2-5; 9 bases line up with TRBD2. V lost 5 bases and J lost 4; bases outside the gene matches: 14. Germline loops: CDR1 LNHDA, CDR2 SQIVND (reference sequence). The CDR3 loop spans 17 amino acids. The CDR3, as DNA: TGTGCCAGTAGTTTTCTCCCACCGCGGGAGGGCGGAGAGACCCAGTACTTC. It yields the protein CASSFLPPREGGETQYF.

The genes are TRBV5-1 and TRBJ1-2, with TRBD1 as a possible D gene (5 bases). Germline V gene data show CDR1 as SGHRS and CDR2 as YFSETQ. This CDR3 spans 15 amino acids. The V end lost 6 bases, the J end lost 3 bases, and 18 bases lay between the germline ends. The CDR3 DNA is TGCGCCAGCAAAGCCAGACAGACGTCCCACTATGGCTACACCTTC. It translates to CASKARQTSHYGYTF.

The rearrangement links TRBV19 to TRBJ2-2, with a weak D call TRBD2 (6 bases). Germline V gene lookup returns CDR1 LNHDA and CDR2 SQIVND (reference sequence). V was cut by 4 bases and J by 2 bases, with 14 bases left in between. CDR3 length: 16 amino acids. CDR3 nucleotides: TGTGCCAGTAGTAGGTCCGGGACTCCTAACACCGGGGAGCTGTTTTTT. It is translated as CASSRSGTPNTGELFF.

The J gene is TRBJ2-5, the V gene TRBV7-8, with TRBD2 matching 10 bases. In germline, CDR1 is SGHVS, CDR2 FQNEAQ. V trimming: 4 bases; J trimming: 4 bases; junction bases outside the gene matches: 3. The CDR3 has 14 residues. CDR3 region: CASSWSGRGETQYF. CDR3 nucleotides: TGTGCCAGCAGCTGGAGCGGGAGGGGAGAGACCCAGTACTTC. The entire variable domain, with the rest obtained from reference TRBV7-8 and TRBJ2-5, is as follows: GAGVSQSPRYKVAKRGQDVALRCDPISGHVSLFWYQQALGQGPEFLTYFQNEAQLDKSGLPSDRFFAERPEGSVSTLKIQRTQQEDSAVYLCASSWSGRGETQYFGPGTRLLVL.

The V gene is TRBV7-9, the J gene TRBJ1-1, with TRBD1 matching 9 bases. With 4 bases clipped from V and 5 bases from J, the junction kept 8 bases outside the gene matches. Per germline, CDR1 SEHNR and CDR2 FQNEAQ (reference sequence). This CDR3 comprises 15 residues. The CDR3 DNA is TGTGCCAGCAGCTCTATACAGGGGGCGAGAACTGAAGCTTTCTTT. It yields the protein CASSSIQGARTEAFF.

V is TRBV27 and J is TRBJ2-1; 9 bases align to TRBD1. Germline-derived CDR1 and CDR2 are MNHEY and SMNVEV (reference sequence). This CDR3 has 16 residues. V lost 5 bases and J lost 9; bases outside the gene matches: 14. CDR3 nucleotide sequence: TGTGCCAGCAGTCCCTCCACAGGGGGCGAGTTTCGTGAGCAGTTCTTC. Amino acid sequence: CASSPSTGGEFREQFF.

This chain links TRBV2 with TRBJ2-1, with 9 bases that match TRBD1. In germline, CDR1 is SNHLY, CDR2 FYNNEI. This CDR3 comprises 13 residues. The ends lost 7 bases at V and 10 bases at J; junction bases unmatched: 8. CDR3 sequence: CASNSQGAGEQFF. The CDR3 nucleotides read TGTGCCAGCAATTCACAGGGGGCTGGAGAGCAGTTCTTC.

The CDR3 loop is CASGLLPLSGGITGELFF. The DNA of the CDR3 is TGTGCTAGTGGTCTTCTACCCTTGTCAGGGGGCATCACCGGGGAGCTGTTTTTT. The rearrangement links TRBV12-5 to TRBJ2-2, with 8 positions matching TRBD1. CDR3 length: 18 residues. The germline V gene encodes CDR1 LGHNT and CDR2 FRNRAP. V shed 5 bases and J 4 bases; nucleotides not matched to a gene: 15.

V is TRBV7-8 and J is TRBJ2-3, with a possible D match to TRBD2 (7 bases). The CDR3 is 15 residues long. CDR1 is SGHVS, CDR2 FQNEAQ, per germline. Trimming left V 5 bases short and J 2 bases short, with 14 bases between. The CDR3 bases are TGTGCCAGCAGCCGGGGGGCCTCCCTCACAGATACGCAGTATTTT. This sequence encodes CASSRGASLTDTQYF. Using reference TRBV7-8 and TRBJ2-3 for the parts outside the CDR3, the full variable domain is GAGVSQSPRYKVAKRGQDVALRCDPISGHVSLFWYQQALGQGPEFLTYFQNEAQLDKSGLPSDRFFAERPEGSVSTLKIQRTQQEDSAVYLCASSRGASLTDTQYFGPGTRLTVL.

This chain links TRBV6-2 or TRBV6-3 with TRBJ1-1; perhaps TRBD1 as D (5 bases). Trimming removed 3 bases from V and 8 bases from J, with 19 bases in between. Germline CDR1 and CDR2: MNHEY and SVGEGT. The CDR3 runs to 15 residues. The CDR3 DNA reads TGTGCCAGCAGTTATGAAGACAGACGATCCGGAGAAGCTTTCTTT. Protein: CASSYEDRRSGEAFF.

This chain links TRBV30 with TRBJ1-5, with D unresolved. V was pared by 5 bases and J by 0 bases, with 8 bases between. CDR3 length equals 13 residues. Looked up from germline, CDR1 is GTSNPN and CDR2 is SVGIG (reference sequence). As DNA, the CDR3 is TGTGCCTGGGGATTCGATAGCAATCAGCCCCAGCATTTT. It specifies CAWGFDSNQPQHF.

The chain recombines TRBV25-1 with TRBJ2-3; D uncertain. The CDR3 loop spans 12 amino acids. Trimming cost V 4 bases and J 4 bases, with 6 bases left between them. Germline V CDR1 and CDR2: MGHDK, SYGVNS. The CDR3 loop is CASSASADTQYF. The DNA of the CDR3 is TGTGCCAGCAGTGCCTCAGCAGATACGCAGTATTTT.

This rearrangement joins TRBV5-8 to TRBJ2-7; 7 nucleotides line up with TRBD1. CDR3 size: 13 residues. J lost 5 bases, V lost 5 bases, and 7 bases had no gene match. CDR1 SGHTS and CDR2 YDEGEE come from the germline V gene. In DNA form, the CDR3 reads TGTGCCAGCAGTTCGACAGGGATACACGAGCAGTACTTC. This gives the protein CASSSTGIHEQYF.

This clone has only one observation. This rearrangement joins TRBV3-1 (or the pseudogene TRBV3-2) to TRBJ1-6; D ambiguous. Germline lookup yields CDR1 LGHDT and CDR2 YNNKEL (reference sequence). V lost 7 bases and J 0 bases, leaving 10 bases between the germline ends. The CDR3 runs 15 residues. CDR3 amino acids: CASNTGSSYNSPLHF. CDR3 in DNA: TGTGCCAGCAACACGGGAAGCTCCTATAATTCACCCCTCCACTTT.